This paragraph reports one T cell receptor (beta chain). Germline CDR1 and CDR2: MGHRA and YSYEKL. This CDR3 region has 17 residues. V lost 1 base to trimming and J lost 0 bases; unmatched junction nucleotides: 7. This record belongs to a study of blood T cell repertoires in COVID-19. At the level of the study: PBMCs, B-cell-depleted T cells, or T cells provided the cDNA or gDNA that made up the material.

Some clones are missing from TCRdb's copy, which holds only in-frame ones; the method was immunoSEQ multiplex PCR. The sample consists of tens of thousands of clones, more than 70% of them appearing once. The sample taken for sequencing was peripheral blood. This chain uses TRBV4-1 with TRBJ1-2; TRBD1 agrees at 8 bases. This receptor was identified in a man aged 55-75 years with COVID-19, enrolled during active disease. The CDR3 loop is CASSQVGQVRSNYGYTF. In DNA form, the CDR3 reads TGCGCCAGCAGCCAAGTGGGACAGGTCCGCTCTAACTATGGCTACACCTTC.